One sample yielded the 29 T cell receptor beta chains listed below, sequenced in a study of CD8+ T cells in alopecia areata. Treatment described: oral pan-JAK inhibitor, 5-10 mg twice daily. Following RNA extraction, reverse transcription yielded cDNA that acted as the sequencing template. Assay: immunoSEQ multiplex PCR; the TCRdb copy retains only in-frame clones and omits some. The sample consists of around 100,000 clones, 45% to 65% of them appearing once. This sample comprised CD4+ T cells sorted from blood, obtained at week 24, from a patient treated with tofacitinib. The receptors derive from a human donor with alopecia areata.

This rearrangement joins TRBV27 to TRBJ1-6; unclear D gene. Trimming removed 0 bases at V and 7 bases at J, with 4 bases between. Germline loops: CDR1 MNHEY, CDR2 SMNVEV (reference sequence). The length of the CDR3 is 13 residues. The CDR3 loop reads CASSLSRNSPLHF. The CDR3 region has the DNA TGTGCCAGCAGTTTATCGAGAAATTCACCCCTCCACTTT.

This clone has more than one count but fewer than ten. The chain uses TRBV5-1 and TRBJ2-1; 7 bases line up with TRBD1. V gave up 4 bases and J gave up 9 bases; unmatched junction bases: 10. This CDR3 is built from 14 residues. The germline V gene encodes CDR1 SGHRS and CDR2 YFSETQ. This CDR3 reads CASSPQGQSGEQFF. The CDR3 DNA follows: TGCGCCAGCAGCCCACAGGGGCAGAGCGGTGAGCAGTTCTTC. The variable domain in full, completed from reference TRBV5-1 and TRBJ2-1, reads KAGVTQTPRYLIKTRGQQVTLSCSPISGHRSVSWYQQTPGQGLQFLFEYFSETQRNKGNFPGRFSGRQFSNSRSEMNVSTLELGDSALYLCASSPQGQSGEQFFGPGTRLTVL.

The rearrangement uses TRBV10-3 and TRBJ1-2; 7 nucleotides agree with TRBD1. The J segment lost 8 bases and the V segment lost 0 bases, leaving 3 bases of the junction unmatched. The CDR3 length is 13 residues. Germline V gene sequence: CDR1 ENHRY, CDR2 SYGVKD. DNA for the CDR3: TGTGCCATCAGTGAGTCAGGAGGGGGCGGCTACACCTTC. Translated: CAISESGGGGYTF.

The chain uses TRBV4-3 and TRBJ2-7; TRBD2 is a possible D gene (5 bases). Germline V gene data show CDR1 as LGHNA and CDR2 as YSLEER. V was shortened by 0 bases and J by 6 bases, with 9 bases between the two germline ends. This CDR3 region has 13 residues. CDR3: CASSQEGGFEQYF. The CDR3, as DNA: TGCGCCAGCAGCCAAGAGGGCGGGTTCGAGCAGTACTTC.

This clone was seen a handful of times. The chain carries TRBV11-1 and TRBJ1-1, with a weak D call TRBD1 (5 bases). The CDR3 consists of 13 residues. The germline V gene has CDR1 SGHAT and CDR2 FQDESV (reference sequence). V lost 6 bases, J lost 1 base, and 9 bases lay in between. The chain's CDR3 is CASRGTGNTEAFF. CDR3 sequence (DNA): TGTGCCAGCAGGGGAACAGGGAACACTGAAGCTTTCTTT.

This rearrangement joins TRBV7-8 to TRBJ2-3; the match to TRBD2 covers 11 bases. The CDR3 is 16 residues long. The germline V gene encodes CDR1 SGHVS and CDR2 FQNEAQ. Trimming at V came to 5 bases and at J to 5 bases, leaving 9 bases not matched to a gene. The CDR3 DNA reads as TGTGCCAGCAGCGGCATTAGCGGGGGGGCTGAAGATACGCAGTATTTT. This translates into CASSGISGGAEDTQYF. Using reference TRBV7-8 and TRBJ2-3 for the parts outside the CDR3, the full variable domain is GAGVSQSPRYKVAKRGQDVALRCDPISGHVSLFWYQQALGQGPEFLTYFQNEAQLDKSGLPSDRFFAERPEGSVSTLKIQRTQQEDSAVYLCASSGISGGAEDTQYFGPGTRLTVL.

CDR3 sequence: CALRTGQGRNTEAFF. CDR3 in DNA: TGTGCCCTAAGGACCGGGCAGGGGAGGAACACTGAAGCTTTCTTT. The chain combines TRBV30 with TRBJ1-1; tentatively, D is TRBD1 (6 bases). Germline CDR1 is GTSNPN and CDR2 is SVGIG (reference sequence). This CDR3 is built from 15 residues. Trimming removed 8 bases from V and 1 base from J, with 20 bases in between.

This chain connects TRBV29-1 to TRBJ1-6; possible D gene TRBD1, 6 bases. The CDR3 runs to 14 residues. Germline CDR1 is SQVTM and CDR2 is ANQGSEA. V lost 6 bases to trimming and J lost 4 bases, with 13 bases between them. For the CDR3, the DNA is TGCAGCGTAAAGACAGGAGGATATAATTCACCCCTCCACTTT. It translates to CSVKTGGYNSPLHF.

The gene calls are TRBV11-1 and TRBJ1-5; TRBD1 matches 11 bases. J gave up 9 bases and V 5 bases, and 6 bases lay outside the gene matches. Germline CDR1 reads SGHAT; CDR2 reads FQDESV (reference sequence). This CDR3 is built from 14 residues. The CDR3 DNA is TGTGCCAGCAGCCGGGGACAGGGGGGATGGCCCCAGCATTTT. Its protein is CASSRGQGGWPQHF. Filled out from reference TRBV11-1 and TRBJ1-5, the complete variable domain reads EAEVAQSPRYKITEKSQAVAFWCDPISGHATLYWYRQILGQGPELLVQFQDESVVDDSQLPKDRFSAERLKGVDSTLKIQPAELGDSAMYLCASSRGQGGWPQHFGDGTRLSIL.

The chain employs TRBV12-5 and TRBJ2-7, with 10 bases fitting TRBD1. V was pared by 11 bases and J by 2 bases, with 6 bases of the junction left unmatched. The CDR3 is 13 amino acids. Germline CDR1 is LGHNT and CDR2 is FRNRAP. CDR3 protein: CASGTGDTYEQYF. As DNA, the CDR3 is TGTGCTTCTGGGACAGGGGATACCTACGAGCAGTACTTC.

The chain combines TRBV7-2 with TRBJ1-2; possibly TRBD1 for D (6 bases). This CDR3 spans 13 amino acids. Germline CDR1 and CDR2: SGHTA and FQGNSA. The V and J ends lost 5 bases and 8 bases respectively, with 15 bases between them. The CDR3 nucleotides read TGTGCCAGCAGCCCCGGACAGCAATCCGGCTACACCTTC. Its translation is CASSPGQQSGYTF. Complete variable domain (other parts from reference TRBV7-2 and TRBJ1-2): GAGVSQSPSNKVTEKGKDVELRCDPISGHTALYWYRQSLGQGLEFLIYFQGNSAPDKSGLPSDRFSAERTGGSVSTLTIQRTQQEDSAVYLCASSPGQQSGYTFGSGTRLTVV.

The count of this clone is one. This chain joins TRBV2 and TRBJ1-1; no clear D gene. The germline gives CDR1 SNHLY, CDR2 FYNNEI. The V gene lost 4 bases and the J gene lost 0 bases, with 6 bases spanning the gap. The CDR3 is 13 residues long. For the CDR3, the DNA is TGTGCCAGCAGTGGGACGATGAACACTGAAGCTTTCTTT. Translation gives CASSGTMNTEAFF.

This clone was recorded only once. The CDR3 nucleotides read TGCAGCGTTGGAGTACAGGGGGCAGAGACCCAGTACTTC. It encodes CSVGVQGAETQYF. V and J are TRBV29-1 and TRBJ2-5, with 9 bases lining up with TRBD1. CDR3 length: 13 amino acids. Looked up from germline, CDR1 is SQVTM and CDR2 is ANQGSEA. J was trimmed by 4 bases and V by 4 bases; bases with no gene match: 4.

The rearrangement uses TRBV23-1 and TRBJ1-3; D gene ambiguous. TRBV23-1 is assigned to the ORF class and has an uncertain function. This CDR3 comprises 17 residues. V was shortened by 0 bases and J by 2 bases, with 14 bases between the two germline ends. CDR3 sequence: CASSQSRTALPGNTIYF. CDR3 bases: TGCGCCAGCAGTCAATCAAGGACTGCTCTCCCTGGAAACACCATATATTTT.

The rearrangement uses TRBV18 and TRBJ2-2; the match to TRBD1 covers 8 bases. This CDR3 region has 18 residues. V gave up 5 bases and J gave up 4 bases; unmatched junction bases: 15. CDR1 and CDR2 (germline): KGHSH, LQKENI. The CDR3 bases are TGTGCCAGCTCAGTTCAAGGACAGGGAGTACTCGGCACCGGGGAGCTGTTTTTT. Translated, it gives CASSVQGQGVLGTGELFF.

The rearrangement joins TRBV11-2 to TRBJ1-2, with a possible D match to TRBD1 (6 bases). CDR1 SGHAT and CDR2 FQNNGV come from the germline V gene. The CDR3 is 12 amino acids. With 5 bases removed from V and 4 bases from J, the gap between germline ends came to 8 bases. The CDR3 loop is CASSRGAYGYTF. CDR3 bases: TGTGCCAGCAGCAGGGGGGCCTATGGCTACACCTTC.

DNA of the CDR3: TGTGCCAGTAGCCTAGCGGGGGATGGGGCCAACGTCCTGACTTTC. Translated, it gives CASSLAGDGANVLTF. V usage is TRBV19 and J usage is TRBJ2-6, with TRBD2 identical over 10 bases. Unmatched junction bases numbered 2, after V lost 6 bases and J lost 3 bases. This CDR3 spans 15 amino acids. Germline V lookup: CDR1 LNHDA, CDR2 SQIVND (reference sequence). The whole variable domain, filled in from reference TRBV19 and TRBJ2-6, reads DGGITQSPKYLFRKEGQNVTLSCEQNLNHDAMYWYRQDPGQGLRLIYYSQIVNDFQKGDIAEGYSVSREKKESFPLTVTSAQKNPTAFYLCASSLAGDGANVLTFGAGSRLTVL.

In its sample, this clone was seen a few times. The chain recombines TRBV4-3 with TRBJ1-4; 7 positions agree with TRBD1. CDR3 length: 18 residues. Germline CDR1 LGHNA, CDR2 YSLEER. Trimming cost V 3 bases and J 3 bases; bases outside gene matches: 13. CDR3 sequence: CASSQGRQGRFANEKLFF. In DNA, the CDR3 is TGCGCCAGCAGCCAGGGGCGACAGGGAAGGTTCGCTAATGAAAAACTGTTTTTT.

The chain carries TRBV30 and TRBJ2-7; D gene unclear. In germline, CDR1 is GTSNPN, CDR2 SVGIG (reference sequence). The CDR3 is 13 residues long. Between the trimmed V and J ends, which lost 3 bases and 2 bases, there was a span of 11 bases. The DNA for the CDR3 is TGTGCCTGGAGCGCCTTGATCACCTACGAGCAGTACTTC. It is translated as CAWSALITYEQYF.

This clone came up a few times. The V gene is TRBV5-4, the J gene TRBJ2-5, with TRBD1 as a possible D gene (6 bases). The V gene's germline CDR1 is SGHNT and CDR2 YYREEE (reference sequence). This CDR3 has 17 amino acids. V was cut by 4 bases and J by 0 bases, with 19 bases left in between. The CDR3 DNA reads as TGTGCCAGCAGCCGCTGCCCCTTGAGACAGGACCAAGAGACCCAGTACTTC. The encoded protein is CASSRCPLRQDQETQYF.

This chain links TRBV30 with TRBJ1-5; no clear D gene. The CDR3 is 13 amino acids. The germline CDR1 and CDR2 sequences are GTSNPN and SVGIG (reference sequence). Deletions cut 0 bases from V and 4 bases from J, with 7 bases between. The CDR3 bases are TGTGCCTGGAGTGTCCGGGTGAATCAGCCCCAGCATTTT. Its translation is CAWSVRVNQPQHF.

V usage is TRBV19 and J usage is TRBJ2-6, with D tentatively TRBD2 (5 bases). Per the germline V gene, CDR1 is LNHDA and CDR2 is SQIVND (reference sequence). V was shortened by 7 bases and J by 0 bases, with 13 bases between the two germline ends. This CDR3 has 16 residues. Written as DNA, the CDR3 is TGTGCCAGTAAAGGGAGTGAGTTCTCTGGGGCCAACGTCCTGACTTTC. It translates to CASKGSEFSGANVLTF. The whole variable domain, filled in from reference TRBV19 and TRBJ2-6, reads DGGITQSPKYLFRKEGQNVTLSCEQNLNHDAMYWYRQDPGQGLRLIYYSQIVNDFQKGDIAEGYSVSREKKESFPLTVTSAQKNPTAFYLCASKGSEFSGANVLTFGAGSRLTVL.

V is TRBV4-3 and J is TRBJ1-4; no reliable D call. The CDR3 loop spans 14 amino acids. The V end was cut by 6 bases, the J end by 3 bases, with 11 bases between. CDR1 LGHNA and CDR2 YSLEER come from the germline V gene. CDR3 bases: TGCGCCAGCAGTCCTGGGGAAGCTAATGAAAAACTGTTTTTT. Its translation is CASSPGEANEKLFF.

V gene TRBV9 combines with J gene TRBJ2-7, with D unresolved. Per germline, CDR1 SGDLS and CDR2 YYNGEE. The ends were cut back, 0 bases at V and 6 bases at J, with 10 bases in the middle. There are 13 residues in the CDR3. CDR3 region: CASSVAPMGEQYF. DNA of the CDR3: TGTGCCAGCAGCGTAGCCCCGATGGGCGAGCAGTACTTC. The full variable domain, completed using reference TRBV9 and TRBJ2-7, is DSGVTQTPKHLITATGQRVTLRCSPRSGDLSVYWYQQSLDQGLQFLIQYYNGEERAKGNILERFSAQQFPDLHSELNLSSLELGDSALYFCASSVAPMGEQYFGPGTRLTVT.

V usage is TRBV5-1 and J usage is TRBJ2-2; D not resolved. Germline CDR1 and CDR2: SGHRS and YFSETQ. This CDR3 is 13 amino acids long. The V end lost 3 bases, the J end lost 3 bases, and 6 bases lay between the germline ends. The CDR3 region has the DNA TGCGCCAGCAGCTCAGAATACACCGGGGAGCTGTTTTTT. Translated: CASSSEYTGELFF.

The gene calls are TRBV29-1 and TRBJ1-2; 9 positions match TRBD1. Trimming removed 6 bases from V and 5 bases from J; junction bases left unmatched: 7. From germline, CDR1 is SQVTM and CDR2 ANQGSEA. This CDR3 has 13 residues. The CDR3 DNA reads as TGCAGCGTAGATATGACAGGGGGTTATGGCTACACCTTC. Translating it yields CSVDMTGGYGYTF.

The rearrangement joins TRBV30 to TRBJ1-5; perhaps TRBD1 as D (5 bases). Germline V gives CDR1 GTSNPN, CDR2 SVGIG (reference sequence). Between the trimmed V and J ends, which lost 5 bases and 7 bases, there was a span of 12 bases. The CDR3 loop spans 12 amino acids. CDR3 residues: CAWAGLGQPQHF. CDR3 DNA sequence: TGTGCCTGGGCGGGGCTGGGGCAGCCCCAGCATTTT.

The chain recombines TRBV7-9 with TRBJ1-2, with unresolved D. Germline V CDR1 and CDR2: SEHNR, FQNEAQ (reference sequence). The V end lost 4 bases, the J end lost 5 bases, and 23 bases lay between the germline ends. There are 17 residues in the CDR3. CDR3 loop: CASSSNTGSTPSYGYTF. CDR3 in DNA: TGTGCCAGCAGCTCCAACACGGGTTCCACACCCAGTTATGGCTACACCTTC.

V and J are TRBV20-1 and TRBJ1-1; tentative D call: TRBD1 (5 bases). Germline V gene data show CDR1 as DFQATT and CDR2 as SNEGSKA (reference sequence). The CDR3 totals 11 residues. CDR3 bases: TGCAGCGCTGTCAGGGACACTGAAGCTTTCTTT. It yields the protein CSAVRDTEAFF.